The 3 T cell receptor beta chains listed next were all sequenced from one sample in a study of cytomegalovirus exposure and HLA in healthy donors (TCRdb year 2017). Libraries were built with the immunoSEQ multiplex PCR assay. Not all clones reach the TCRdb copy of this immuneACCESS table, which keeps in-frame sequences only. Checked studies attribute under half of the gap to unresolved V genes and leave the rest unexplained. The sample table holds approximately 99,000 clones, of which roughly 95% were seen once. The top ten constitute 0.65% to 0.7% of the sample. The sequenced sample consisted of PBMCs. These receptors all come from a woman younger than 30 in good health and CMV-seronegative.

The rearrangement links TRBV10-3 to TRBJ1-1, with a possible D match to TRBD1 (5 bases). CDR1 and CDR2 from the germline V gene are ENHRY and SYGVKD. The CDR3 is 15 residues long. Trimming took 3 bases from V and 7 from J, leaving 18 bases between them. The CDR3 DNA reads as TGTGCCATCAGTGATGGTTTAGGGGAACATGGTGAAGCTTTCTTT. This translates into CAISDGLGEHGEAFF.

The J gene is TRBJ1-6, the V gene TRBV28, with D hard to call. This CDR3 spans 12 amino acids. V shed 7 bases and J shed 9 bases, with 10 bases lying between them. From germline, CDR1 is MDHEN and CDR2 SYDVKM. The CDR3, as DNA: TGTGCCAGCACCCCCCGGGGTTCACCCCTCCACTTT. It codes for CASTPRGSPLHF.

The chain is built from TRBV19 and TRBJ2-1; D may be TRBD1 (6 bases). V lost 9 bases to trimming and J lost 2 bases, with 11 bases between them. Germline-derived CDR1 and CDR2 are LNHDA and SQIVND (reference sequence). CDR3 size: 13 residues. CDR3 nucleotide sequence: TGTGCCAGCAAACAGGGAACCTACAATGAGCAGTTCTTC. Translation gives CASKQGTYNEQFF.